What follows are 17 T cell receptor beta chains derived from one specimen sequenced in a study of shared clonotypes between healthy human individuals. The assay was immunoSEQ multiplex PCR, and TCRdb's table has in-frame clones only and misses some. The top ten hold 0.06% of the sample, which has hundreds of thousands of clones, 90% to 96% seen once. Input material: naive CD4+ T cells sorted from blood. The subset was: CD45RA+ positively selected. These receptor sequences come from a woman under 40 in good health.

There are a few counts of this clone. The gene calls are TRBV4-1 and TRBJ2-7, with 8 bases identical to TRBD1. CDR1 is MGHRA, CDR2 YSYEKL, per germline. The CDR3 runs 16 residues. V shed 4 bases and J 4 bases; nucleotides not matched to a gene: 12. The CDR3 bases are TGCGCCAGCAGCCCACGTGTGGACAGGGTAGCGTACGAGCAGTACTTC. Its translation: CASSPRVDRVAYEQYF.

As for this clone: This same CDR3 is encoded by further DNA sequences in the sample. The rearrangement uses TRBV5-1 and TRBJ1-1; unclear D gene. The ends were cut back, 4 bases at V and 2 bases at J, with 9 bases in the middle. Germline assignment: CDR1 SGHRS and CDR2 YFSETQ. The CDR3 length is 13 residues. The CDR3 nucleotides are TGCGCCAGCAGCGTGGACGGTAACACTGAAGCTTTCTTT. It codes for CASSVDGNTEAFF.

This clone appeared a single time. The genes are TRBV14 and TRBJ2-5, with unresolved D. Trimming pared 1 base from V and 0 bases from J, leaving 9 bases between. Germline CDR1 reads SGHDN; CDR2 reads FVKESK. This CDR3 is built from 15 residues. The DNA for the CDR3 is TGTGCCAGCAGCCAAGCTCGGTGGTACCAAGAGACCCAGTACTTC. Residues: CASSQARWYQETQYF.

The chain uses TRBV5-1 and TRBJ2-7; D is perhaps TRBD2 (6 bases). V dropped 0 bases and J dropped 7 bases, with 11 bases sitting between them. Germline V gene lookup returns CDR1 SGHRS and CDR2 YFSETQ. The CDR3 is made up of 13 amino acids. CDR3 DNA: TGCGCCAGCAGCTTGGTTCTCCGGGGGGAGCAGTACTTC. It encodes CASSLVLRGEQYF.

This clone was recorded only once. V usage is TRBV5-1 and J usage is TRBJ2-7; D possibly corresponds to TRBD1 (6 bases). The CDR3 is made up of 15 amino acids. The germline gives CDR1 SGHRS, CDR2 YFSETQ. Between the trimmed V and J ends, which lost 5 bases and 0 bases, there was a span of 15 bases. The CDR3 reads CASSRQGPSSYEQYF. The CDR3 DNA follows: TGCGCCAGCAGTCGGCAGGGGCCAAGCTCCTACGAGCAGTACTTC.

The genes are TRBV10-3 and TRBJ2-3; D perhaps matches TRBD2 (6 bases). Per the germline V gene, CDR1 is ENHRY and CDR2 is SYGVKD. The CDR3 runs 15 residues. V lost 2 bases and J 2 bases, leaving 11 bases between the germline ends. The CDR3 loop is CAISEPSVVTDTQYF. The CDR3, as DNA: TGTGCCATCAGTGAGCCTAGCGTGGTCACAGATACGCAGTATTTT.

This chain's CDR3 is CASSTDRGTEAFF. Here the CDR3 DNA reads TGTGCCAGCAGTACAGACAGGGGGACTGAAGCTTTCTTT. V gene TRBV6-1 combines with J gene TRBJ1-1; the match to TRBD1 covers 9 bases. Looked up from germline, CDR1 is MNHNS and CDR2 is SASEGT. J gave up 5 bases and V 5 bases, and 3 bases lay outside the gene matches. The CDR3 is 13 residues long.

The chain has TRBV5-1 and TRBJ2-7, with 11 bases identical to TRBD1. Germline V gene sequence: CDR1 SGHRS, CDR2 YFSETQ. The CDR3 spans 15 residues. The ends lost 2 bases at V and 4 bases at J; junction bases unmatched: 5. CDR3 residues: CASSFGQGASYEQYF. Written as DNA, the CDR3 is TGCGCCAGCAGCTTCGGACAGGGGGCGTCTTACGAGCAGTACTTC.

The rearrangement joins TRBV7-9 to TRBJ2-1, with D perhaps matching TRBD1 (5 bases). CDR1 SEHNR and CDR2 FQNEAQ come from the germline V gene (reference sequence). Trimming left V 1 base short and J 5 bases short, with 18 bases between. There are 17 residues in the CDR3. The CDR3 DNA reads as TGTGCCAGCAGCTTAGGGGGCGTGGCCGGAGCCAACAATGAGCAGTTCTTC. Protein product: CASSLGGVAGANNEQFF.

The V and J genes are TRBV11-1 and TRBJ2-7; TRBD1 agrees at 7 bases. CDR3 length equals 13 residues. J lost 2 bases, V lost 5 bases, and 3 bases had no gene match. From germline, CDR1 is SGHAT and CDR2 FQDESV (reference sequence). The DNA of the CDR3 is TGTGCCAGCAGCAACAGGGGCACCTACGAGCAGTACTTC. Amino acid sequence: CASSNRGTYEQYF.

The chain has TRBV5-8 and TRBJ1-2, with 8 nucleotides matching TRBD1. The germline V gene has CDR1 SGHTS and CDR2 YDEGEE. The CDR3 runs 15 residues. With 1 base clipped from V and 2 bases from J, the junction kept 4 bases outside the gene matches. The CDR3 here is CASSLRAGGNYGYTF. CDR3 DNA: TGTGCCAGCAGCTTGAGGGCAGGGGGCAACTATGGCTACACCTTC. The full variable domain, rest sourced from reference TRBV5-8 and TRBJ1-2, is EAGVTQSPTHLIKTRGQQATLRCSPISGHTSVYWYQQALGLGLQFLLWYDEGEERNRGNFPPRFSGRQFPNYSSELNVNALELEDSALYLCASSLRAGGNYGYTFGSGTRLTVV.

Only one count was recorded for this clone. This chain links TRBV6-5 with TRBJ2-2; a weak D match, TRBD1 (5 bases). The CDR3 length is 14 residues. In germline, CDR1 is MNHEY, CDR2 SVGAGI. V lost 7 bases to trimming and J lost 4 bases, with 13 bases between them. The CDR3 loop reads CASNLRVGTGELFF. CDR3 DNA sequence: TGTGCCAGCAACCTCAGGGTCGGCACCGGGGAGCTGTTTTTT.

The CDR3 coding sequence is TGTGCCAGCAGCGTAGGTCGGTCTTACTCCTACGAGCAGTACTTC. It yields the protein CASSVGRSYSYEQYF. The J gene is TRBJ2-7, the V gene TRBV9; D not certain. Germline-derived CDR1 and CDR2 are SGDLS and YYNGEE. This CDR3 is built from 15 residues. Trimming pared 0 bases from V and 0 bases from J, leaving 10 bases between. Drawing the rest from reference TRBV9 and TRBJ2-7, the complete variable domain is DSGVTQTPKHLITATGQRVTLRCSPRSGDLSVYWYQQSLDQGLQFLIQYYNGEERAKGNILERFSAQQFPDLHSELNLSSLELGDSALYFCASSVGRSYSYEQYFGPGTRLTVT.

CDR3 residues: CSVGSTPMNTEAFF. CDR3 in DNA: TGCAGCGTTGGAAGCACACCAATGAACACTGAAGCTTTCTTT. The rearrangement links TRBV29-1 to TRBJ1-1; D call uncertain. CDR1 and CDR2 from the germline V gene are SQVTM and ANQGSEA. The CDR3 spans 14 residues. V was clipped by 4 bases and J by 0 bases, with 12 bases between them.

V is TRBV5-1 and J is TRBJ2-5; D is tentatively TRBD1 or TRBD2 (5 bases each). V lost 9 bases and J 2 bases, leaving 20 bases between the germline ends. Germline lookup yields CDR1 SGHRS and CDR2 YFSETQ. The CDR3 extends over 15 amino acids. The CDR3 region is CATSVAPQGQETQYF. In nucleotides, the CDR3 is TGCGCCACCTCCGTAGCGCCCCAGGGACAAGAGACCCAGTACTTC.

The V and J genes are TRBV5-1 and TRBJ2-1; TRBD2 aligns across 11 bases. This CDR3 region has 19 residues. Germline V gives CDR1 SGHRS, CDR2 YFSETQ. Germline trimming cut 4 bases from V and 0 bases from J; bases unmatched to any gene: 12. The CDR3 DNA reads TGCGCCAGCAGCCCCATGGGAGTAGCGGGAGGGGGCTCCTACAATGAGCAGTTCTTC. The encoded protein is CASSPMGVAGGGSYNEQFF.

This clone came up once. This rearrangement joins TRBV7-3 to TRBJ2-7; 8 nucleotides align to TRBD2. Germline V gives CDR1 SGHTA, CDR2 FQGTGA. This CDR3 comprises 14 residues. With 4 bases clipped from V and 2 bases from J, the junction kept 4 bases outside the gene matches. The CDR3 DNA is TGTGCCAGCAGCTCGGGACTAGAAGCCTACGAGCAGTACTTC. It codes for CASSSGLEAYEQYF.